One sample yielded the 8 T cell receptor beta chains listed below, sequenced in a study of cytomegalovirus exposure and HLA in healthy donors. The primer mix had 60 Vbeta and 13 Jbeta primers. Generated by immunoSEQ multiplex PCR, the TCRdb table keeps only in-frame clones and is missing some. In the table there are about 170,000 clones, over 75% of which are singletons. Sequencing used PBMCs. These receptors were collected from a female donor in good health and CMV-seronegative.

The sample holds a few counts of this clone. The CDR3 here is CASSLAEARQETQYF. For the CDR3, the DNA is TGTGCCAGCAGTTTAGCGGAGGCTCGGCAAGAGACCCAGTACTTC. The rearrangement uses TRBV27 and TRBJ2-5, with D perhaps matching TRBD2 (5 bases). The CDR3 is made up of 15 amino acids. Deletions cut 2 bases from V and 2 bases from J, with 12 bases between. Per the germline V gene, CDR1 is MNHEY and CDR2 is SMNVEV (reference sequence).

The chain uses TRBV2 and TRBJ1-2; D not resolved. Germline CDR1 SNHLY, CDR2 FYNNEI. This CDR3 spans 13 amino acids. Trimming pared 3 bases from V and 8 bases from J, leaving 13 bases between. CDR3 sequence: CASSDLGLEGYTF. CDR3 sequence (DNA): TGTGCCAGCAGTGATCTCGGTCTTGAGGGCTACACCTTC.

CDR3 in DNA: TGTGCCAGCAGTTACTCCCGGGGGGGTTACACTGAAGCTTTCTTT. Translated, it gives CASSYSRGGYTEAFF. The chain uses TRBV6-5 and TRBJ1-1, with D perhaps TRBD1 (5 bases). The germline V gene has CDR1 MNHEY and CDR2 SVGAGI. Trimming cost V 0 bases and J 3 bases, with 11 bases left between them. There are 15 residues in the CDR3.

The J gene is TRBJ2-7, the V gene TRBV7-2; 7 positions match TRBD2. Germline CDR1 and CDR2: SGHTA and FQGNSA. The CDR3 sequence is 14 residues long. J gave up 2 bases and V 1 base, and 2 bases lay outside the gene matches. Written as DNA, the CDR3 is TGTGCCAGCAGCTTAGGCGGACTAGCCTACGAGCAGTACTTC. Encoded protein: CASSLGGLAYEQYF.

The chain links TRBV19 to TRBJ2-1, with 9 positions matching TRBD2. The CDR3 loop spans 14 amino acids. The germline V gene has CDR1 LNHDA and CDR2 SQIVND (reference sequence). V lost 8 bases to trimming and J lost 6 bases; unmatched junction nucleotides: 8. In nucleotides, the CDR3 is TGTGCCAGTTCCATTGCGGGGGGGTCCAATGAGCAGTTCTTC. This sequence encodes CASSIAGGSNEQFF.

The chain is built from TRBV6-5 and TRBJ2-7; D may be TRBD2 (6 bases). Germline CDR1 is MNHEY and CDR2 is SVGAGI. Trimming removed 5 bases from V and 5 bases from J, with 16 bases in between. There are 14 residues in the CDR3. The chain's CDR3 is CASSPQTSGNEQYF. In DNA form, the CDR3 reads TGTGCCAGCAGTCCCCAGACTAGTGGCAACGAGCAGTACTTC.

The DNA of the CDR3 is TGTGCCAGCAGTGGCTGGAGCACAGATACGCAGTATTTT. This gives the protein CASSGWSTDTQYF. The chain recombines TRBV27 with TRBJ2-3; D gene uncertain. CDR3 size: 13 residues. Deletions cut 5 bases from V and 0 bases from J, with 6 bases between. Germline CDR1 reads MNHEY; CDR2 reads SMNVEV (reference sequence).

This chain links TRBV2 with TRBJ2-5, with 8 bases fitting TRBD2. From germline, CDR1 is SNHLY and CDR2 FYNNEI. The V segment lost 1 base and the J segment 4 bases; nucleotides outside the gene matches: 2. CDR3 length equals 14 residues. The CDR3 is CASSEDLAGETQYF. The CDR3 nucleotides read TGTGCCAGCAGTGAAGATCTAGCGGGAGAGACCCAGTACTTC.